This T cell receptor (beta chain) was sequenced in a study of blood T cell repertoires in COVID-19 (dated by TCRdb to 2018 to 2020). As for the study more broadly: Collaborator samples came from the United States, Italy and Spain and covered acute and convalescent phases of COVID-19. The material from the prospective study consisted of cDNA or gDNA derived from T cells, B-cell-depleted T cells, or PBMCs. Deeply sampled blood TCRbeta repertoires from subjects exposed to, actively infected with, or recovered from COVID-19 were included in the dataset. The repertoires were made available in a free public database intended to serve as a resource for research on the immune response to SARS-CoV-2. The samples were drawn from two sources: the first 160 participants of the ongoing ImmuneRACE study, and approximately 1,300 subjects contributed by 6 global collaborators. A de-identified subject ID, COVID-19 status, age in years and sex were almost always included in the sample metadata. Where available, HLA class I and class II types were obtained from metadata supplied by the sample provider rather than from assay-based typing.

The germline V and J ends show losses of 3 bases and 5 bases respectively, and no gene match explains 5 bases of the junction. Taken from the germline V gene (reference sequence), the CDR1 and CDR2 loops are LGHDT and YNNKEL. From the cysteine through the phenylalanine, the CDR3 covers 16 amino acids. The DNA shown is the 48-base CDR3, in frame from base 1. TCRbeta CDR3 regions were amplified from genomic DNA by means of the immunoSEQ Assay, a bias-controlled multiplex PCR. Regarding the original processing steps: Within the assay, amplification of reference gene primers was used to estimate how many nucleated cells each sample contained. To quantify the absolute abundance of each unique TCRbeta CDR3 rearrangement, sequence reads were collapsed and filtered. For each sample, productive Simpson clonality was calculated as the square root of Simpson's diversity index over productive rearrangements. Not all clones reach the TCRdb copy of this immuneACCESS table, which keeps in-frame sequences only. Checked studies attribute under half of the gap to unresolved V genes and leave the rest unexplained. For V, J and clone size, that table is used; D and trimming come from the DNA. This sample comprises roughly 71,000 clones, just over 85% of them detected only once. The top ten clones comprise roughly 2% of the sample.

Whole blood was collected in K2EDTA tubes by collaborating institutions according to the institutions' own protocols. Collaborator samples were shipped for TCRbeta analysis as frozen whole blood, isolated PBMCs, or DNA extracted from either sample type. With respect to this clone: Its specific antigen is unknown. No per-base quality is available; no much larger clone lies one base away.

Study-wide findings and limitations: Clinical and demographic metadata were provided uncurated, with the amount varying by source and participant.

The sequence was obtained from a young man with acute or convalescent COVID-19. Sequencing used peripheral blood. The chain is assembled from TRBV3-1 (or the pseudogene TRBV3-2) and TRBJ2-2, and TRBD1 aligns with 11 junction nucleotides. This receptor carries the CDR3 CASSQPGQGETGELFF. Here is the DNA: TGTGCCAGCAGCCAGCCGGGACAGGGGGAAACCGGGGAGCTGTTTTTT.